Below, 20 T cell receptor beta chains from the same sample are listed, as sequenced in a study of T cells in Graves' hyperthyroidism and ophthalmopathy. Amplified regions were TCR beta CDR3 sequences from RNA transcripts. First-round RT-PCR of the TCR CDR3 relied on the HTBI primer set. TCRdb ran MiXCR on the multiplex PCR reads and lists one entry per CDR3 protein. The sample includes around 690,000 distinct CDR3 sequences, roughly 17% of them seen just once. Sequencing was done on a sample of blood. The receptors derive from a man between 45 and 60 years old with Graves' hyperthyroidism.

This clonotype has just a few counts. The CDR3 DNA reads as TGTGCCAGCAGCTTGTTTGGGGCGAGCACAGATACGCAGTATTTT. Translation: CASSLFGASTDTQYF. The chain links TRBV7-2 to TRBJ2-3, with D possibly being TRBD1 (5 bases). The germline CDR1 and CDR2 sequences are SGHTA and FQGNSA. Trimming left V 3 bases short and J 0 bases short, with 10 bases between. This CDR3 has 15 residues.

This clonotype was counted many times. The rearrangement joins TRBV20-1 to TRBJ2-1; D tentatively reads TRBD1 or TRBD2 (6 bases each). The ends were cut back, 1 base at V and 8 bases at J, with 18 bases in the middle. The CDR3 is made up of 15 amino acids. Germline V gives CDR1 DFQATT, CDR2 SNEGSKA (reference sequence). The CDR3 reads CSARVEGGGFDEQFF. DNA for the CDR3: TGCAGTGCTAGAGTGGAGGGTGGGGGCTTCGATGAGCAGTTCTTC.

The chain links TRBV20-1 to TRBJ1-2; D remains ambiguous. V shed 0 bases and J shed 4 bases, with 12 bases lying between them. The CDR3 runs to 14 residues. Per germline, CDR1 DFQATT and CDR2 SNEGSKA (reference sequence). CDR3 sequence: CSARDTEVLYGYTF. CDR3 nucleotides: TGCAGTGCTAGAGATACGGAGGTGCTCTATGGCTACACCTTC.

This clonotype was recorded at least ten times. The V gene is TRBV19, the J gene TRBJ1-1; no definite D call. The V gene lost 7 bases and the J gene lost 4 bases, with 13 bases spanning the gap. Looked up from germline, CDR1 is LNHDA and CDR2 is SQIVND (reference sequence). This CDR3 spans 13 amino acids. CDR3 bases: TGTGCCAGTACGGGGAAATGGGGCACTGAAGCTTTCTTT. This encodes CASTGKWGTEAFF.

This clonotype was counted between two and nine times. This chain links TRBV20-1 with TRBJ2-3, with 11 bases aligning to TRBD1. Germline loops: CDR1 DFQATT, CDR2 SNEGSKA (reference sequence). With 5 bases clipped from V and 4 bases from J, the junction kept 8 bases outside the gene matches. The CDR3 loop spans 15 amino acids. This chain's CDR3 is CSAGAPDRGPDTQYF. DNA for the CDR3: TGCAGTGCTGGGGCGCCGGACAGGGGGCCAGATACGCAGTATTTT.

This clonotype was counted a few times. This chain connects TRBV5-1 to TRBJ2-5; 12 nucleotides align to TRBD2. CDR3 length: 16 amino acids. Germline V lookup: CDR1 SGHRS, CDR2 YFSETQ. J lost 2 bases, V lost 3 bases, and 5 bases had no gene match. The CDR3 nucleotides are TGCGCCAGCAGCTCCGGGACTAGCGGGCCACAAGAGACCCAGTACTTC. It translates to CASSSGTSGPQETQYF.

The chain uses TRBV6-5 and TRBJ2-7; 10 bases are a match to TRBD2. With 4 bases clipped from V and 0 bases from J, the junction kept 6 bases outside the gene matches. The CDR3 has 16 amino acids. Per germline, CDR1 MNHEY and CDR2 SVGAGI. CDR3 in DNA: TGTGCCAGCAGTTTTCGAGCGGGAGGGCCCTCCTACGAGCAGTACTTC. This sequence encodes CASSFRAGGPSYEQYF.

Many counts were recorded for this clonotype. The chain has TRBV12-3 or TRBV12-4 and TRBJ1-2, with 7 bases lining up with TRBD1. V lost 9 bases to trimming and J lost 3 bases; unmatched junction nucleotides: 13. This CDR3 comprises 15 residues. The CDR3 DNA follows: TGTGCCAGTAAAATGCAGGGGGGGGAATACTATGGCTACACCTTC. Translated, it gives CASKMQGGEYYGYTF.

The J gene is TRBJ2-3, the V gene TRBV24-1; D possibly matches TRBD1 or TRBD2 (7 bases each). Looked up from germline, CDR1 is KGHDR and CDR2 is SFDVKD. Trimming removed 4 bases at V and 1 base at J, with 17 bases between. The CDR3 consists of 17 residues. The DNA of the CDR3 is TGTGCCACCAGTGACTCTAGGGGGAGGGGGCGCACAGATACGCAGTATTTT. Protein: CATSDSRGRGRTDTQYF.

This clonotype has just a few counts. The chain carries TRBV5-1 and TRBJ2-2; D gene uncertain. Germline V gene data show CDR1 as SGHRS and CDR2 as YFSETQ. Trimming shortened V by 0 bases and J by 7 bases, and 10 bases separated the two germline ends. This CDR3 has 14 residues. CDR3 bases: TGCGCCAGCAGCTTGGAACTAAGTATCGGGGAGCTGTTTTTT. Residues: CASSLELSIGELFF. Together with reference TRBV5-1 and TRBJ2-2, the CDR3 gives the full variable domain: KAGVTQTPRYLIKTRGQQVTLSCSPISGHRSVSWYQQTPGQGLQFLFEYFSETQRNKGNFPGRFSGRQFSNSRSEMNVSTLELGDSALYLCASSLELSIGELFFGEGSRLTVL.

This clonotype was seen many times. The chain combines TRBV3-1 with TRBJ2-5, with D possibly TRBD2 on 5 matching bases. V gave up 5 bases and J gave up 3 bases, with 19 bases separating them. Germline CDR1 and CDR2: LGHDT and YNNKEL (reference sequence). The CDR3 runs to 16 residues. This CDR3 is CASSRPPGKKKETQYF. Written as DNA, the CDR3 is TGTGCCAGCAGCAGACCTCCGGGGAAAAAGAAAGAGACCCAGTACTTC.

This clonotype was counted at least ten times. This sequence joins TRBV7-8 and TRBJ2-5; 9 bases are shared with TRBD2. Germline CDR1 SGHVS, CDR2 FQNEAQ. This CDR3 comprises 16 residues. The V gene end was trimmed by 1 base and the J gene end by 7 bases; junction bases not matched to a gene: 10. Here the CDR3 reads CASSLVAGEGWGTQYF. The CDR3 bases are TGTGCCAGCAGCTTAGTAGCGGGAGAGGGTTGGGGGACCCAGTACTTC.

This clonotype was counted only a few times. This chain links TRBV9 with TRBJ2-3, with 9 positions matching TRBD1. V shed 3 bases and J 4 bases; nucleotides not matched to a gene: 6. This CDR3 is 15 amino acids long. The germline V gene has CDR1 SGDLS and CDR2 YYNGEE. CDR3 amino acids: CASSAHGTGPDTQYF. The CDR3 DNA sequence: TGTGCCAGCAGCGCCCACGGGACAGGGCCAGATACGCAGTATTTT.

At least ten counts were recorded for this clonotype. The chain employs TRBV2 and TRBJ1-5; perhaps TRBD1 as D (5 bases). Trimming cost V 8 bases and J 4 bases, with 15 bases left between them. The CDR3 covers 14 residues. Germline assignment: CDR1 SNHLY and CDR2 FYNNEI. The CDR3 DNA reads as TGTGCCAGCCAAAATGACAGACCGAATCAGCCCCAGCATTTT. Translating it yields CASQNDRPNQPQHF.

The chain joins TRBV7-3 to TRBJ2-3; perhaps D is TRBD1 or TRBD2 (5 bases each). The V gene lost 5 bases and the J gene lost 5 bases, with 11 bases spanning the gap. This CDR3 comprises 13 residues. Germline lookup yields CDR1 SGHTA and CDR2 FQGTGA. Here the CDR3 DNA reads TGTGCCAGCAGCCCGGTGGGGGTAGATACGCAGTATTTT. It translates to CASSPVGVDTQYF.

The rearrangement uses TRBV6-1 and TRBJ2-7; tentative D call: TRBD1 (6 bases). This CDR3 contains 13 residues. V was trimmed by 7 bases and J by 0 bases, leaving 10 bases between them. Per the germline V gene, CDR1 is MNHNS and CDR2 is SASEGT. This CDR3 is CASNRQVSYEQYF. The CDR3 DNA reads as TGTGCCAGCAATAGACAGGTCTCCTACGAGCAGTACTTC.

This clonotype was counted a few times. The chain has TRBV6-1 and TRBJ2-2; 9 nucleotides line up with TRBD2. The CDR3 totals 17 residues. Germline trimming cut 7 bases from V and 0 bases from J; bases unmatched to any gene: 9. The germline gives CDR1 MNHNS, CDR2 SASEGT. CDR3 coding DNA: TGTGCCAGCAAAACCGAAGGACTAGCGCCGAACACCGGGGAGCTGTTTTTT. As protein: CASKTEGLAPNTGELFF.

In its sample, this clonotype was seen many times. The chain is built from TRBV28 and TRBJ2-1; 7 bases are shared with TRBD1. Germline V gives CDR1 MDHEN, CDR2 SYDVKM. V was pared by 5 bases and J by 0 bases, with 10 bases of the junction left unmatched. The CDR3 sequence is 17 residues long. CDR3 sequence: CASSPWDRESSYNEQFF. In DNA, the CDR3 is TGTGCCAGCAGTCCGTGGGACAGAGAGAGCTCCTACAATGAGCAGTTCTTC.

This clonotype was seen a handful of times. The J gene is TRBJ2-2, the V gene TRBV7-9; 10 nucleotides match TRBD2. Germline loops: CDR1 SEHNR, CDR2 FQNEAQ (reference sequence). The V and J ends lost 0 bases and 0 bases, in that order; junction bases with no gene match: 7. CDR3 length: 19 amino acids. The CDR3 DNA reads as TGTGCCAGCAGCTTAGCTCGACTAGCGGGCGGCGCGAACACCGGGGAGCTGTTTTTT. Protein sequence: CASSLARLAGGANTGELFF. Looking up the rest from reference TRBV7-9 and TRBJ2-2 gives the full variable domain: DTGVSQNPRHKITKRGQNVTFRCDPISEHNRLYWYRQTLGQGPEFLTYFQNEAQLEKSRLLSDRFSAERPKGSFSTLEIQRTEQGDSAMYLCASSLARLAGGANTGELFFGEGSRLTVL.

This clonotype was observed many times. CDR3: CASGQAFTAKYF. The CDR3 DNA is TGTGCCAGCGGTCAGGCTTTCACGGCGAAGTACTTC. The rearrangement uses TRBV6-1 and TRBJ2-5; D is uncertain. V lost 8 bases, J lost 12 bases, and 19 bases lay in between. The CDR3 length is 12 residues. Germline-derived CDR1 and CDR2 are MNHNS and SASEGT.